This is a list of T cell receptor beta chains from one sample in a study of cytomegalovirus exposure and HLA in healthy donors. The protocol was immunoSEQ multiplex PCR, while the TCRdb copy is restricted to in-frame clones and leaves out a portion. The sample comprises some 140,000 clones, about 90% of which are singletons, and under 3% rests with the top ten. The sample comprised PBMCs. All receptors derive from a man aged 18 to 29 in good health and CMV-seronegative. Each CDR3 is given with its conserved first and last residue. Fields, in order: clone size, D gene, J gene, V gene, CDR3 length, CDR3 protein, CDR3 DNA. A D gene is named only where the DNA matches it firmly. Size values are once, few and many counts, or a class for expanded clones, and some rows have none.

many	TRBD1	TRBJ1-4	TRBV2	12	CASSSTGGKLFF	TGTGCCAGCAGTTCAACAGGGGGAAAACTGTTTTTT
NA	TRBD2	TRBJ2-7	TRBV28	16	CASSLIPSGSSYEQYF	TGTGCCAGCAGTTTAATTCCTAGCGGGAGCTCCTACGAGCAGTACTTC
NA	NA	TRBJ2-7	TRBV9	15	CASSVGAGALYEQYF	TGTGCCAGCAGCGTAGGGGCGGGGGCGTTATACGAGCAGTACTTC
NA	TRBD1	TRBJ1-1	TRBV5-1	16	CASSLKGQGWGTEAFF	TGCGCCAGCAGCTTGAAGGGACAGGGTTGGGGCACTGAAGCTTTCTTT
NA	TRBD1	TRBJ2-1	TRBV5-5	16	CASSPAWTGIYNEQFF	TGTGCCAGCAGCCCCGCTTGGACAGGGATCTACAATGAGCAGTTCTTC
NA	NA	TRBJ2-2	TRBV7-6	14	CASSSTGNTGELFF	TGTGCCAGCAGCTCGACAGGGAACACCGGGGAGCTGTTTTTT
once	TRBD1	TRBJ1-1	TRBV11-2	11	CASSFGQVAFF	TGTGCCAGCAGCTTCGGACAGGTAGCTTTCTTT
many	NA	TRBJ2-5	TRBV19	13	CASSMMRGETQYF	TGTGCCAGTAGTATGATGCGCGGAGAGACCCAGTACTTC
NA	TRBD2	TRBJ2-1	TRBV7-8	17	CASSLPLSSGRYNEQFF	TGTGCCAGCAGCTTACCCCTGTCTAGCGGCAGATACAATGAGCAGTTCTTC
NA	NA	TRBJ2-3	TRBV14	16	CASSLGHRVWADTQYF	TGTGCCAGCAGTCTAGGTCACAGGGTCTGGGCAGATACGCAGTATTTT
NA	TRBD2	TRBJ2-5	TRBV13	18	CASSTGLAGDRGQETQYF	TGTGCCAGCAGCACGGGGCTAGCGGGAGATCGCGGACAAGAGACCCAGTACTTC
NA	NA	TRBJ2-7	TRBV7-8	15	CASSLSWTRTYEQYF	TGTGCCAGCAGCTTATCCTGGACTCGGACCTACGAGCAGTACTTC
NA	NA	TRBJ2-7	TRBV18	12	CASSPDSPEQYF	TGTGCCAGCTCACCCGACAGCCCCGAGCAGTACTTC
NA	NA	TRBJ2-7	TRBV6-1	14	CASRSGTVAYEQYF	TGTGCCAGCAGGTCCGGGACTGTCGCCTACGAGCAGTACTTC
NA	TRBD1	TRBJ2-3	TRBV7-9	16	CASSLEDRGGPDTQYF	TGTGCCAGCAGCTTAGAAGACAGGGGGGGGCCAGATACGCAGTATTTT
NA	NA	TRBJ2-3	TRBV29-1	17	CSVGPRMGAASTDTQYF	TGCAGCGTTGGCCCACGAATGGGGGCCGCAAGCACAGATACGCAGTATTTT
NA	TRBD1	TRBJ2-7	TRBV9	15	CASSANRGRFYEQYF	TGTGCCAGCAGCGCGAACAGGGGGCGCTTCTACGAGCAGTACTTC
NA	TRBD2	TRBJ2-3	TRBV4-3	15	CASSHTGLAPDTQYF	TGCGCCAGCAGCCATACCGGACTAGCCCCGGATACGCAGTATTTT
once	NA	TRBJ2-5	TRBV9	14	CASSVGSGQETQYF	TGTGCCAGCAGCGTTGGGTCGGGTCAAGAGACCCAGTACTTC
once	NA	TRBJ2-7	TRBV7-6	14	CASSLGDVLSEQYF	TGTGCCAGCAGCTTAGGCGATGTCCTTAGCGAGCAGTACTTC
NA	NA	TRBJ2-2	TRBV5-6	15	CASSLGSVYTGELFF	TGTGCCAGCAGCTTGGGCAGCGTATACACCGGGGAGCTGTTTTTT
NA	TRBD1	TRBJ2-3	TRBV29-1	12	CSAWTGTDTQYF	TGCAGCGCGTGGACAGGGACAGATACGCAGTATTTT
NA	NA	TRBJ1-5	TRBV7-2	13	CASSSGVNQPQHF	TGTGCCAGCAGCTCGGGAGTCAATCAGCCCCAGCATTTT
NA	NA	TRBJ2-1	TRBV7-2	16	CASSLGGRTRYNEQFF	TGTGCCAGCAGCTTAGGTGGGAGGACGCGGTACAATGAGCAGTTCTTC
NA	TRBD2	TRBJ2-1	TRBV5-1	16	CASSFSTSGINNEQFF	TGCGCCAGCAGTTTCTCGACTAGCGGGATCAACAATGAGCAGTTCTTC
NA	NA	TRBJ1-3	TRBV9	14	CASSVGQTGNTIYF	TGTGCCAGCAGCGTAGGGCAAACTGGAAACACCATATATTTT
NA	NA	TRBJ2-2	TRBV5-1	15	CASSTEPGGTGELFF	TGCGCCAGCAGCACCGAGCCTGGGGGGACCGGGGAGCTGTTTTTT
NA	TRBD2	TRBJ2-5	TRBV2	15	CASNTAGGAQETQYF	TGTGCCAGCAACACGGCGGGAGGGGCCCAAGAGACCCAGTACTTC
NA	NA	TRBJ2-3	TRBV6-5	15	CASSPTGLNTDTQYF	TGTGCCAGCAGTCCTACAGGGTTAAACACAGATACGCAGTATTTT
NA	TRBD2	TRBJ2-3	TRBV10-3	12	CASGGATDTQYF	TGTGCCTCCGGGGGGGCCACAGATACGCAGTATTTT
NA	NA	TRBJ2-7	TRBV19	15	CASSNPGVLTYEQYF	TGTGCCAGTAGCAACCCCGGGGTTCTTACTTACGAGCAGTACTTC
NA	NA	TRBJ1-5	TRBV28	12	CASSLWTQPQHF	TGTGCCAGCAGTTTATGGACACAGCCCCAGCATTTT
NA	TRBD1	TRBJ2-7	TRBV28	14	CASSTTGHNYEQYF	TGTGCCAGCAGTACGACAGGGCACAACTACGAGCAGTACTTC
NA	NA	TRBJ2-1	TRBV5-6	17	CASSPLGKSGLYNEQFF	TGTGCCAGCAGCCCCTTGGGTAAAAGCGGCTTATACAATGAGCAGTTCTTC
NA	NA	TRBJ2-7	TRBV9	15	CASSPHPGREYEQYF	TGTGCCAGCAGCCCTCACCCAGGAAGGGAGTACGAGCAGTACTTC
NA	NA	TRBJ2-2	TRBV6-5	11	CASNAAGELFF	TGTGCCAGCAATGCGGCCGGGGAGCTGTTTTTT
NA	NA	TRBJ1-1	TRBV4-3	14	CASSQETGSTEAFF	TGCGCCAGCAGCCAAGAAACAGGAAGCACTGAAGCTTTCTTT
NA	TRBD1	TRBJ1-4	TRBV4-1	15	CASSAPGQGKGKLFF	TGCGCCAGCAGCGCTCCGGGACAGGGAAAGGGAAAACTGTTTTTT
once	NA	TRBJ1-1	TRBV19	12	CASSFYSSEAFF	TGTGCCAGTAGTTTCTACAGCAGTGAAGCTTTCTTT
NA	NA	TRBJ2-6	TRBV27	17	CASSLLGQGSGANVLTF	TGTGCCAGCAGTTTATTAGGTCAGGGCTCTGGGGCCAACGTCCTGACTTTC
NA	NA	TRBJ2-7	TRBV6-1	14	CASSEARELDEQYF	TGTGCCAGCAGTGAAGCACGCGAATTGGACGAGCAGTACTTC
NA	TRBD2	TRBJ2-5	TRBV9	14	CASSSETSSETQYF	TGTGCCAGCAGCTCTGAGACTAGCTCGGAGACCCAGTACTTC
NA	TRBD2	TRBJ2-7	TRBV4-3	20	CASSQDWTSGRIHRPLEQYF	TGCGCCAGCAGCCAGGACTGGACTAGCGGGAGAATTCATCGACCTCTCGAGCAGTACTTC
NA	TRBD1	TRBJ1-2	TRBV19	14	CASSIQGAAYGYTF	TGTGCCAGTAGTATACAGGGGGCTGCCTATGGCTACACCTTC
NA	NA	TRBJ1-5	TRBV27	16	CASSSTARGSNQPQHF	TGTGCCAGCAGTTCTACAGCCAGGGGAAGCAATCAGCCCCAGCATTTT
once	NA	TRBJ2-7	TRBV5-1	13	CASSQGQFYEQYF	TGCGCCAGCAGCCAGGGGCAGTTCTACGAGCAGTACTTC
NA	TRBD1	TRBJ2-1	TRBV4-1	15	CASSLRDRGRDEQFF	TGCGCCAGCAGCCTAAGGGACAGGGGTAGGGATGAGCAGTTCTTC
NA	NA	TRBJ2-6	TRBV25-1	16	CASSLPGGAGANVLTF	TGTGCCAGCAGCTTGCCTGGGGGCGCTGGGGCCAACGTCCTGACTTTC
NA	NA	TRBJ1-1	TRBV2	13	CASILRVGTEAFF	TGTGCCAGCATCCTCAGGGTAGGAACTGAAGCTTTCTTT
once	TRBD2	TRBJ2-7	TRBV11-3	15	CASSNGTSALYEQYF	TGTGCCAGCAGCAATGGGACTAGCGCACTCTACGAGCAGTACTTC